Detailed here is one T cell receptor beta chain. The V and J ends lost 7 bases and 4 bases respectively, with 20 bases between them. The CDR3 consists of 15 residues. In germline, CDR1 is MDHEN, CDR2 SYDVKM. Reverse transcription of roughly 0.5 to 1 ug RNA was performed with random hexamers. The TCR beta CDR3 was amplified by immunoSEQ multiplex PCR across 54 Vbeta, 13 Jbeta. Via MiXCR, TCRdb re-called the immunoSEQ multiplex PCR reads, giving one row per CDR3 protein. The data hold over 150,000 distinct CDR3 sequences, with around 95% observed a single time. The record originates from a study of CD8 T cells in Susac syndrome. Study in general: The Susac syndrome patients were therapy-naive, on corticosteroids, or on intravenous immunoglobulin alone at blood draw.

The origin of this receptor is a human donor with Susac syndrome. The chain links TRBV28 to TRBJ2-7; possibly TRBD2 for D (5 bases). The material sequenced was CD4+ T cells from PBMCs. CDR3 protein: CASTGASEADYEQYF. In DNA, the CDR3 is TGTGCCAGCACCGGCGCGTCGGAGGCCGATTACGAGCAGTACTTC. Using reference TRBV28 and TRBJ2-7 for the parts outside the CDR3, the full variable domain is DVKVTQSSRYLVKRTGEKVFLECVQDMDHENMFWYRQDPGLGLRLIYFSYDVKMKEKGDIPEGYSVSREKKERFSLILESASTNQTSMYLCASTGASEADYEQYFGPGTRLTVT.